This TCR beta chain was recorded in a study of cytomegalovirus exposure and HLA in healthy donors. General study results and limits: As was reported, the HLA-A and HLA-B alleles of most subjects were accurately predicted from TCR beta sequences. Later, TCR association rates were found to vary by HLA locus, highest for DRB1 and lowest for HLA-C. Trimming of TCR beta V- and J-genes showed a link, identified in a later analysis, to a missense DCLRE1C variant.

Germline CDR1 is SGHVS and CDR2 is FNYEAQ. CDR3 length equals 15 residues. The trim removed 4 bases at V and 1 base at J, leaving 4 bases unmatched. Researchers ran the PCR with 60 Vbeta and 13 Jbeta primers. The assay was immunoSEQ multiplex PCR, and TCRdb's table has in-frame clones only and misses some. The sample records about 130,000 clones, approximately 89% being singletons. Concerning this clone itself: What it recognizes is unknown.

Sequenced sample: PBMCs. This rearrangement joins TRBV7-6 to TRBJ1-3; 7 bases align to TRBD1. This clonotype originated in a woman in her 30s in good health and CMV-seropositive. The chain's CDR3 is CASSSQTGSGNTIYF. The CDR3 DNA reads as TGTGCCAGCAGCTCGCAGACAGGGTCTGGAAACACCATATATTTT.